Sequencing of this T cell receptor beta chain was carried out in a study of T cell responses to AZD1222 COVID-19 vaccine. General study points: Spike-wide coverage was observed for vaccine-associated CD4 TCRs, with dominant responses at 160-218 and 743-854. Repertoires were collected only later (after the peak T cell response had occurred). The donor group comprised mostly white British people and more females; the analysis possibly underestimated clonal diversity. At baseline, seropositivity was found in only a handful of AZD1222 recipients.

A word on this clone: Its antigen is as yet unknown.

Some clones are missing from TCRdb's copy, which holds only in-frame ones; the method was immunoSEQ multiplex PCR. The sample lists fewer than 150,000 clones, more than 85% occurring once. Source: peripheral blood, taken on day 0 of AZD1222 vaccination. This receptor was taken from an adult in good health.

The CDR3 here is CASSLSWETQYF. CDR3 DNA: TGTGCCAGCAGCCTATCCTGGGAGACCCAGTACTTC. The chain employs TRBV7-9 and TRBJ2-5; no firm D call. This CDR3 spans 12 amino acids. Germline V gene sequence: CDR1 SEHNR, CDR2 FQNEAQ (reference sequence). V gave up 5 bases and J gave up 5 bases, with 9 bases separating them.